These 9 T cell receptor beta chains originate from one sample sequenced in a study of cytomegalovirus exposure and HLA in healthy donors. The PCR employed 60 Vbeta primers together with 13 Jbeta primers. The repertoire was sequenced with immunoSEQ multiplex PCR; TCRdb's copy has only in-frame clones and lacks some. The profile shows around 74,000 clones, around three quarters of them singletons. Sequencing used PBMCs. Receptor source: a man in his forties or fifties in good health and CMV-seronegative.

The chain joins TRBV5-1 to TRBJ2-3; 8 bases fit TRBD1. Germline V lookup: CDR1 SGHRS, CDR2 YFSETQ. CDR3 size: 14 residues. The V and J ends lost 3 bases and 2 bases, in that order; junction bases with no gene match: 2. CDR3 bases: TGCGCCAGCAGCTCGGACAGGGACACAGATACGCAGTATTTT. The encoded protein is CASSSDRDTDTQYF.

V and J are TRBV6-5 and TRBJ2-5; possibly TRBD2 for D (5 bases). The germline V and J ends were trimmed by 0 bases and 9 bases, with 17 bases remaining between them. Per germline, CDR1 MNHEY and CDR2 SVGAGI. CDR3 length equals 15 residues. As DNA, the CDR3 is TGTGCCAGCAGTTACTCGAGACTATCCCGGCGGGCCCAGTACTTC. It specifies CASSYSRLSRRAQYF.

The chain recombines TRBV7-9 with TRBJ1-5, with TRBD1 identical over 9 bases. CDR1 SEHNR and CDR2 FQNEAQ come from the germline V gene (reference sequence). V was clipped by 5 bases and J by 6 bases; unmatched bases: 8. The CDR3 has 15 residues. As DNA, the CDR3 is TGTGCCAGCAGCGCCGGGACAGGGAGTGGTCAGCCCCAGCATTTT. Translating it yields CASSAGTGSGQPQHF.

The chain's CDR3 is CASSFSATTDTQYF. CDR3 bases: TGTGCCAGCAGTTTTAGTGCCACCACAGATACGCAGTATTTT. This sequence joins TRBV7-9 and TRBJ2-3, with D uncertain. Germline V gene lookup returns CDR1 SEHNR and CDR2 FQNEAQ (reference sequence). The CDR3 runs to 14 residues. Trimming took 6 bases from V and 2 from J, leaving 12 bases between them.

CDR3 DNA sequence: TGTGCCAGCCGTCCCCCGGGTGGGGAGAATCAGCCCCAGCATTTT. It yields the protein CASRPPGGENQPQHF. This rearrangement joins TRBV6-5 to TRBJ1-5; no reliable D call. In germline, CDR1 is MNHEY, CDR2 SVGAGI. This CDR3 is built from 15 residues. V lost 8 bases and J lost 4, with 18 bases in between.

The chain couples TRBV28 to TRBJ2-7, with 10 bases lining up with TRBD1. CDR3 length equals 15 residues. V gave up 6 bases and J gave up 2 bases; unmatched junction bases: 7. The germline V gene has CDR1 MDHEN and CDR2 SYDVKM. The DNA of the CDR3 is TGTGCCAGCAGGGGGGGGACAGGGGCCCCCTACGAGCAGTACTTC. It yields the protein CASRGGTGAPYEQYF.

The V gene is TRBV6-5, the J gene TRBJ1-3; D is possibly TRBD1 (6 bases). Germline V gene sequence: CDR1 MNHEY, CDR2 SVGAGI. CDR3 length equals 15 residues. V gave up 6 bases and J gave up 2 bases, with 14 bases separating them. The CDR3 nucleotides read TGTGCCAGCAGCGGAACAGGGTCTCCTGGAAACACCATATATTTT. It translates to CASSGTGSPGNTIYF.

The chain uses TRBV7-3 and TRBJ2-3, with D maybe TRBD2 (6 bases). Germline assignment: CDR1 SGHTA and CDR2 FQGTGA. CDR3 length equals 14 residues. V dropped 0 bases and J dropped 2 bases, with 6 bases sitting between them. CDR3 sequence: CASSLTGLTDTQYF. The CDR3 DNA sequence: TGTGCCAGCAGCTTAACGGGACTCACAGATACGCAGTATTTT.

V gene TRBV19 combines with J gene TRBJ2-1; TRBD1 is a possible D gene (6 bases). There are 16 residues in the CDR3. The germline V gene has CDR1 LNHDA and CDR2 SQIVND (reference sequence). Trimming took off 0 bases at V and 2 bases at J, with 11 bases between the two ends. CDR3 sequence reads: CASSIDRGTTYNEQFF. DNA for the CDR3: TGTGCCAGTAGTATAGATCGAGGGACAACCTACAATGAGCAGTTCTTC.